This TCR beta chain came from a study of shared clonotypes between healthy human individuals. On the study more broadly: Three plates each covered CD4 naive and memory; CD8 naive two, CD8 memory one.

Terminally differentiated effector memory CD45RA+ cells were excluded by CCR7 positive selection of CD45RO-negative cells. Donors, without exception, were Caucasian adults residing in Nashville, Tennessee. Data came from immunoSEQ multiplex PCR; TCRdb stores just in-frame clones and leaves some out. The table shows some 2.1 million clones, with roughly 93% occurring only once. Germline CDR1 reads MGHRA; CDR2 reads YSYEKL. CDR3 length equals 20 residues. V was pared by 0 bases and J by 3 bases, with 27 bases between. The source is a man younger than 35 in good health. Some clones in this sample may be carry-over from other donors' samples. The J gene is TRBJ2-7, the V gene TRBV4-1, with D possibly being TRBD2 (6 bases). The sample was naive CD8+ T cells from PBMCs. The CDR3 DNA sequence: TGCGCCAGCAGCCAAGAAAGGGGCCCGGGCTCGGAGGGGACCTTCTACGAGCAGTACTTC. It yields the protein CASSQERGPGSEGTFYEQYF.